Sequencing of this T cell receptor (beta chain) was carried out in a study of shared clonotypes between healthy human individuals. Combining CD45RO+ cells with CCR7-negative CD45RA+ TemRA cells gave CD8 memory. Trimming removed 0 bases at V and 4 bases at J, with 10 bases between. Germline assignment: CDR1 SGHDT and CDR2 YYEEEE. The CDR3 extends over 14 amino acids. This clone was counted between two and nine times. Antigen unknown. The identical CDR3 is also encoded by other nucleotide sequences in the sample. Findings and caveats of the study: Specimens sampled were limited to blood, with tissue repertoires likely differing.

The assay was immunoSEQ multiplex PCR, and TCRdb's table has in-frame clones only and misses some. The repertoire holds more than 550,000 clones, with 80% to 95% as singletons. This rearrangement joins TRBV5-6 to TRBJ1-1; TRBD1 might be the D (6 bases). This TCR was sampled from a man younger than 35 in good health. Some clones in this sample may be carry-over from other donors' samples. The source material was memory CD8+ T cells from PBMCs. Subset of the sample: CD45RO+ cells pooled with CCR7-negative TemRA cells. The DNA for the CDR3 is TGTGCCAGCAGCTTGGCGGGGGGCGGCACTGAAGCTTTCTTT. It encodes CASSLAGGGTEAFF.